The 2 T cell receptor beta chains below were found in one sample sequenced in a study of shared clonotypes between healthy human individuals. TCRdb's copy holds only in-frame clones and misses some; the assay was immunoSEQ multiplex PCR. In the table there are approximately 2,300,000 clones, around 93% of which are singletons. Sequencing used naive CD4+ T cells from PBMCs. The sample's subset: CD45RA+ positively selected. The receptors were gathered from a man between 18 and 35 years old in good health. Some clones in this sample may be carry-over from other donors' samples.

This clone occurred a few times. The chain is built from TRBV7-3 and TRBJ2-3, with 10 bases that match TRBD2. With V trimmed by 5 bases and J by 4 bases, 9 bases remained unmatched. Germline V gene data show CDR1 as SGHTA and CDR2 as FQGTGA. The CDR3 totals 16 residues. CDR3 nucleotide sequence: TGTGCCAGCAGCGTGAATATAGCGGGAGGATCAGATACGCAGTATTTT. As protein: CASSVNIAGGSDTQYF. The full variable domain, in which reference TRBV7-3 and TRBJ2-3 provide the parts outside the CDR3, is GAGVSQTPSNKVTEKGKYVELRCDPISGHTALYWYRQSLGQGPEFLIYFQGTGAADDSGLPNDRFFAVRPEGSVSTLKIQRTERGDSAVYLCASSVNIAGGSDTQYFGPGTRLTVL.

The rearrangement joins TRBV5-6 to TRBJ2-5; tentatively, D is TRBD1 or TRBD2 (5 bases each). Trimming took off 4 bases at V and 4 bases at J, with 17 bases between the two ends. Germline V gives CDR1 SGHDT, CDR2 YYEEEE. The CDR3 has 15 amino acids. CDR3 amino acids: CASSLRDLRSETQYF. The CDR3 DNA is TGTGCCAGCAGCCTCCGGGACCTCAGATCAGAGACCCAGTACTTC.